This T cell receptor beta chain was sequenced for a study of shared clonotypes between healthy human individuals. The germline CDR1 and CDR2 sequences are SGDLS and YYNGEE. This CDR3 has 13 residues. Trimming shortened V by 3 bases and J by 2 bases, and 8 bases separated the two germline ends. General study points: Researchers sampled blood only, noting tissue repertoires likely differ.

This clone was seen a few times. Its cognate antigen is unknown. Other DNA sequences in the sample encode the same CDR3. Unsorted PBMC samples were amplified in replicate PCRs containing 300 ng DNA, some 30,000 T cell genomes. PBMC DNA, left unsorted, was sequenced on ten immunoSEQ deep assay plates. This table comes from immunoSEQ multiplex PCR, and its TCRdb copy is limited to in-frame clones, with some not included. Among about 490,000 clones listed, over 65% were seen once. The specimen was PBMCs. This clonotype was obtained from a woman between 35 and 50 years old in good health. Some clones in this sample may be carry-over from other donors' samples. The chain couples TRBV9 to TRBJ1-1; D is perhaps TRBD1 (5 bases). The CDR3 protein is CASSATVNTEAFF. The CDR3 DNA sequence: TGTGCCAGCAGCGCGACAGTTAACACTGAAGCTTTCTTT.